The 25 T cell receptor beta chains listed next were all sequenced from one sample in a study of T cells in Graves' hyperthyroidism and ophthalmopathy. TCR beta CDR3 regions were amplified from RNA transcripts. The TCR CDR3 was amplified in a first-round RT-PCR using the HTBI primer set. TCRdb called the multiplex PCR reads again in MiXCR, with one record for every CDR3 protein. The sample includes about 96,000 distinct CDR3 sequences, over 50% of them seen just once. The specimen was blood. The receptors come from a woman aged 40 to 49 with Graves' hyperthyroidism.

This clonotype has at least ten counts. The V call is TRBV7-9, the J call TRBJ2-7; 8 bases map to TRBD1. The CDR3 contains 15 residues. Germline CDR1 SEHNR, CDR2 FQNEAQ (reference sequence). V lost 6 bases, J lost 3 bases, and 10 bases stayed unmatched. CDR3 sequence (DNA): TGTGCCAGCAGACGGACAGGGCAGAACCGCTACGAGCAGTACTTC. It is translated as CASRRTGQNRYEQYF.

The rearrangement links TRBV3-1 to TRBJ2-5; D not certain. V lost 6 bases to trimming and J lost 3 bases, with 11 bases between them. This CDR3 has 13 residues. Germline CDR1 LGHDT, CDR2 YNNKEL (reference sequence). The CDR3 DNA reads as TGTGCCAGCAGTGAGAGGTACAAAGAGACCCAGTACTTC. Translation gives CASSERYKETQYF.

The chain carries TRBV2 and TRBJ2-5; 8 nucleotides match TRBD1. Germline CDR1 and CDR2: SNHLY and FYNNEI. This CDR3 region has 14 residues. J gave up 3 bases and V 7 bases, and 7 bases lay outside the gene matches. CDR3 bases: TGTGCCAGCAAACTGACAGGGGCAGAAGAGACCCAGTACTTC. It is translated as CASKLTGAEETQYF.

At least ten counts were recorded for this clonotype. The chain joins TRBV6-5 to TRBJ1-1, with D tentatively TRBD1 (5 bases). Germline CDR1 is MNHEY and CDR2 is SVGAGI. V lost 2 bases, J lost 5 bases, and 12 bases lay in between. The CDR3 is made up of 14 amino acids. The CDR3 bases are TGTGCCAGCAGTTACGGGGGGACGGGGACTGAAGCTTTCTTT. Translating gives CASSYGGTGTEAFF.

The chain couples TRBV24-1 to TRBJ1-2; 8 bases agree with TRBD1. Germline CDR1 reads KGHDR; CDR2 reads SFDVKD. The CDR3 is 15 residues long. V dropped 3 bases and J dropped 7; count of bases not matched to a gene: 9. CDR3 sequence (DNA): TGTGCCACCAGTGATCGCGCCGGACAGGGAAGTGGCTACACCTTC. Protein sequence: CATSDRAGQGSGYTF.

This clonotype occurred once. This CDR3 is CASSLAGGPIRELFF. The CDR3 DNA sequence: TGTGCCAGCAGCTTAGCGGGAGGCCCTATCCGGGAGCTGTTTTTT. The chain carries TRBV7-9 and TRBJ2-2; possible D gene TRBD2, 6 bases. Trimming left V 0 bases short and J 9 bases short, with 14 bases between. The germline V gene encodes CDR1 SEHNR and CDR2 FQNEAQ (reference sequence). The CDR3 runs to 15 residues.

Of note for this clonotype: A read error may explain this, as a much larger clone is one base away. CDR3 in DNA: TGTGCCAGCAGCTGGACAGGAATCCAAGAGACCCAGCACTTC. It specifies CASSWTGIQETQHF. This chain links TRBV7-4 with TRBJ2-5; TRBD1 agrees at 7 bases. The germline gives CDR1 SGHVT, CDR2 SQSDAQ. The CDR3 totals 14 residues.

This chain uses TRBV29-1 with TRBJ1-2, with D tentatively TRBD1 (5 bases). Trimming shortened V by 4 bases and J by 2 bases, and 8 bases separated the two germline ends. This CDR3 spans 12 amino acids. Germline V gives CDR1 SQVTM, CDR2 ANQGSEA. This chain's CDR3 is CSVARANYGYTF. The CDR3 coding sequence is TGCAGCGTTGCCAGGGCCAACTATGGCTACACCTTC.

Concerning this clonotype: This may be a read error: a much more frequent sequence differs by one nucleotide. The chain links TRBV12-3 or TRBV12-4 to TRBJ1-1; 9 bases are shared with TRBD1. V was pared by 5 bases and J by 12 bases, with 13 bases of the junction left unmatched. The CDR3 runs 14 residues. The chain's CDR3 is CASSPLGQGFASFF. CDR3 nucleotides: TGTGCCAGCAGTCCTTTGGGACAGGGTTTCGCGTCTTTCTTT.

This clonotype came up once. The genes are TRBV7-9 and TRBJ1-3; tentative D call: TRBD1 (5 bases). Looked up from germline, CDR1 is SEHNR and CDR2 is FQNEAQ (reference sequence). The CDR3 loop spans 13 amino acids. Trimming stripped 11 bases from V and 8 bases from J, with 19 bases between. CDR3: CAWSKGQGYTIYF. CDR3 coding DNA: TGTGCCTGGAGTAAGGGGCAGGGCTACACCATATATTTT. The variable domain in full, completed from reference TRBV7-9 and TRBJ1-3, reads DTGVSQNPRHKITKRGQNVTFRCDPISEHNRLYWYRQTLGQGPEFLTYFQNEAQLEKSRLLSDRFSAERPKGSFSTLEIQRTEQGDSAMYLCAWSKGQGYTIYFGEGSWLTVV.

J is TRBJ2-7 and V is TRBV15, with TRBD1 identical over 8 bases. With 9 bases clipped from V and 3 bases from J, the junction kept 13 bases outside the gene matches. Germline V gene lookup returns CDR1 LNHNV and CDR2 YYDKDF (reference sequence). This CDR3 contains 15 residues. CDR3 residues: CATRSRQGAGYEQYF. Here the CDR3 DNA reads TGTGCCACGAGATCCCGGCAGGGGGCTGGCTACGAGCAGTACTTC.

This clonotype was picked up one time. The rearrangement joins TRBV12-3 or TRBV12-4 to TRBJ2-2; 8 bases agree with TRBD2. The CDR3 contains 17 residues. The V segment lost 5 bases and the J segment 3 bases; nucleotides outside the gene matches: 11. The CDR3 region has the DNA TGTGCCAGCAGTCCCTGGGGAACGGGAGGGTACACCGGGGAGCTGTTTTTT. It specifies CASSPWGTGGYTGELFF.

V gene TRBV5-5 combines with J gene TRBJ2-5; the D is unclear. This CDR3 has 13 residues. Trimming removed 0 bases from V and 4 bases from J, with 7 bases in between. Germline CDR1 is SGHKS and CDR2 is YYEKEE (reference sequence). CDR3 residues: CASSLGLGETQYF. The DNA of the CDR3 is TGTGCCAGCAGCTTGGGTCTAGGAGAGACCCAGTACTTC.

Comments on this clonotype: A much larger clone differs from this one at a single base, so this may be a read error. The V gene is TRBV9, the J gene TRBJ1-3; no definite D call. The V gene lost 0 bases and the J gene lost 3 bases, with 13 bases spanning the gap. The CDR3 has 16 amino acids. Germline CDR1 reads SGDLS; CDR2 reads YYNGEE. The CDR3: CASSVVPQSSGNTIYF. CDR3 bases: TGTGCCAGCAGCGTAGTGCCCCAGTCGAGTGGAAACACCATATATTTT.

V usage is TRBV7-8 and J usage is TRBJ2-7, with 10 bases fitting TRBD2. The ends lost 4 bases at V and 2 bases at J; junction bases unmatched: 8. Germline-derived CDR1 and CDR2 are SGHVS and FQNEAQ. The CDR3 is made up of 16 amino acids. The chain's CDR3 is CASSSLEREGPYEQYF. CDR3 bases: TGTGCCAGCAGCTCTTTGGAGCGGGAGGGCCCCTACGAGCAGTACTTC.

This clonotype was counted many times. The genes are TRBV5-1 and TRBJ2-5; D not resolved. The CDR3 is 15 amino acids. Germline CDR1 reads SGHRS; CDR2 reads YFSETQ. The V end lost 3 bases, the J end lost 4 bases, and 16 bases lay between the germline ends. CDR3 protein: CASSWSTGNAETQYF. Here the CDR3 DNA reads TGCGCCAGCAGCTGGAGCACTGGGAATGCAGAGACCCAGTACTTC.

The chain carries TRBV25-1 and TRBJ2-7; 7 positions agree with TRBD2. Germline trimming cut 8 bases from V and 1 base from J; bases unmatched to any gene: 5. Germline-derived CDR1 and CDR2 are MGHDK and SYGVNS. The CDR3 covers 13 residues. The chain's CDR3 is CASLERGSYEQYF. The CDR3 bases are TGTGCCAGCTTAGAGCGGGGATCCTACGAGCAGTACTTC.

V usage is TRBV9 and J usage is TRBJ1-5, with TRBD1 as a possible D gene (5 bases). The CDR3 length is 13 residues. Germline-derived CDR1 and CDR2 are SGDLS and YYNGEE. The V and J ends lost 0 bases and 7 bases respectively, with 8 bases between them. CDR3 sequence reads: CASSVGGYQPQHF. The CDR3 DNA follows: TGTGCCAGCAGCGTAGGGGGCTACCAGCCCCAGCATTTT.

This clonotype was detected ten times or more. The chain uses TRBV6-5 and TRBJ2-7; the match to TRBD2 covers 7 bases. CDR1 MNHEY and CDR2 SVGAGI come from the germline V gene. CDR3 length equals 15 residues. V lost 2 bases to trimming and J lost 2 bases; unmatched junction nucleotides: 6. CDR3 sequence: CASSYRSSGPYEQYF. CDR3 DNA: TGTGCCAGCAGTTACAGGTCTAGCGGTCCCTACGAGCAGTACTTC.

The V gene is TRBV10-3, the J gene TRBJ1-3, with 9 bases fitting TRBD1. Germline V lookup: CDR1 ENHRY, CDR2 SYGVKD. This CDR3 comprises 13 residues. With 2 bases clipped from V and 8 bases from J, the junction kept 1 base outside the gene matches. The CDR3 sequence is CAISERDRDTIYF. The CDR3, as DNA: TGTGCCATCAGTGAGCGGGACAGGGACACCATATATTTT.

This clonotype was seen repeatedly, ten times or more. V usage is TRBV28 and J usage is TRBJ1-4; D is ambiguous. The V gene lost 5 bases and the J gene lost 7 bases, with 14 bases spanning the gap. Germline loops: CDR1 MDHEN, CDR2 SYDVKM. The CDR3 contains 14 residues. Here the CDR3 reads CASSLIGEGEKLFF. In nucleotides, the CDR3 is TGTGCCAGCAGTCTAATTGGGGAGGGTGAAAAACTGTTTTTT.

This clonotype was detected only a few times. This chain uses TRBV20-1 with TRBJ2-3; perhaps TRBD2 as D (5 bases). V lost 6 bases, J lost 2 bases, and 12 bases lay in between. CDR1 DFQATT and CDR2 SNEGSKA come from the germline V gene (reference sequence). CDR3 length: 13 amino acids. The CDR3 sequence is CSAAEDPTDTQYF. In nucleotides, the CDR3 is TGCAGTGCCGCGGAGGACCCCACAGATACGCAGTATTTT.

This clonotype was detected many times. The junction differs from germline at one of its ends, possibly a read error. The CDR3 region is CANSRGLGQTSNQPQHF. The CDR3 nucleotides are TGTGCCAACAGCCGGGGGCTTGGACAGACTAGCAATCAGCCCCAGCATTTT. The V gene is TRBV14, the J gene TRBJ1-5; weak D call: TRBD1 (6 bases). The CDR3 has 17 residues. CDR1 SGHDN and CDR2 FVKESK come from the germline V gene.

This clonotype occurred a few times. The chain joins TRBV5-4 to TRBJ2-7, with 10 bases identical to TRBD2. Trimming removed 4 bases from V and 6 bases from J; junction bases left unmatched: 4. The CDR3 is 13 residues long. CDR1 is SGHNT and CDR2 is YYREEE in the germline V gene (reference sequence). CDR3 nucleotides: TGTGCCAGCAGCCAAGCTAGCGGGAGCGAGCAGTACTTC. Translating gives CASSQASGSEQYF.

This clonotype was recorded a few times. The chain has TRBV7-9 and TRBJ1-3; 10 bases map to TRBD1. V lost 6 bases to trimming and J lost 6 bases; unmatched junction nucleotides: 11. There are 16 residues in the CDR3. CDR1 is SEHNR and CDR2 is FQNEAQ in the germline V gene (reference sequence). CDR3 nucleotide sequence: TGTGCCAGCAGAAGACAGGGGGCGACTGGCTTAAACACCATATATTTT. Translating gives CASRRQGATGLNTIYF.